What follows are 27 T cell receptor beta chains derived from one specimen sequenced in a study of blood T cell repertoires in COVID-19. The protocol was immunoSEQ multiplex PCR, while the TCRdb copy is restricted to in-frame clones and leaves out a portion. This repertoire shows around 140,000 clones, around 89% found once; its top ten account for about 4.1%. The specimen sequenced was peripheral blood. The receptors derive from a man aged 55 to 70 with COVID-19, enrolled during active disease.

V usage is TRBV11-1 and J usage is TRBJ2-3; 7 positions match TRBD2. Germline V CDR1 and CDR2: SGHAT, FQDESV (reference sequence). The V segment lost 6 bases and the J segment 2 bases; nucleotides outside the gene matches: 11. This CDR3 is built from 16 residues. The CDR3, as DNA: TGTGCCAGCAGTCCTTCGGGGCGGGGGATCACAGATACGCAGTATTTT. It yields the protein CASSPSGRGITDTQYF.

The rearrangement links TRBV13 to TRBJ2-1; D gene ambiguous. Looked up from germline, CDR1 is PRHDT and CDR2 is FYEKMQ (reference sequence). Trimming stripped 0 bases from V and 8 bases from J, with 8 bases between. The CDR3 length is 13 residues. The CDR3 spells CASSLGRFDEQFF. As DNA, the CDR3 is TGTGCCAGCAGCTTAGGTCGTTTCGATGAGCAGTTCTTC.

J is TRBJ2-5 and V is TRBV7-9; weak D call: TRBD2 (5 bases). V was clipped by 5 bases and J by 3 bases, with 10 bases between them. Germline V gene data show CDR1 as SEHNR and CDR2 as FQNEAQ (reference sequence). This CDR3 region has 13 residues. The CDR3 sequence is CASSRGGKETQYF. CDR3 DNA sequence: TGTGCCAGCAGCCGCGGAGGAAAAGAGACCCAGTACTTC.

Only one count was recorded for this clone. V usage is TRBV7-9 and J usage is TRBJ1-1; 10 nucleotides line up with TRBD1. The trim removed 8 bases at V and 5 bases at J, leaving 5 bases unmatched. The CDR3 sequence is 13 residues long. CDR1 SEHNR and CDR2 FQNEAQ come from the germline V gene (reference sequence). The CDR3 nucleotides are TGTGCCAGCTCCCGACAGGGGGCGACTGAAGCTTTCTTT. Translation gives CASSRQGATEAFF. Variable domain in full (rest from reference TRBV7-9 and TRBJ1-1): DTGVSQNPRHKITKRGQNVTFRCDPISEHNRLYWYRQTLGQGPEFLTYFQNEAQLEKSRLLSDRFSAERPKGSFSTLEIQRTEQGDSAMYLCASSRQGATEAFFGQGTRLTVV.

The V call is TRBV2, the J call TRBJ2-2; tentatively, D is TRBD1 (6 bases). Per germline, CDR1 SNHLY and CDR2 FYNNEI. The V gene lost 7 bases and the J gene lost 4 bases, with 16 bases spanning the gap. The CDR3 length is 15 residues. This CDR3 is CASTKTGVGTGELFF. Here the CDR3 DNA reads TGTGCCAGCACTAAGACAGGTGTGGGCACCGGGGAGCTGTTTTTT.

The V gene is TRBV3-1 (or the pseudogene TRBV3-2), the J gene TRBJ1-3; D is uncertain. The CDR3 extends over 16 amino acids. V lost 1 base and J 2 bases, leaving 12 bases between the germline ends. Germline-derived CDR1 and CDR2 are LGHDT and YNNKEL (reference sequence). CDR3 sequence reads: CASSQGVAAAGNTIYF. For the CDR3, the DNA is TGTGCCAGCAGCCAAGGTGTGGCGGCAGCTGGAAACACCATATATTTT.

The CDR3 nucleotides are TGTGCCACCAGCAGAGGACAGCTTGAAGCTTTCTTT. Translation gives CATSRGQLEAFF. The V call is TRBV15, the J call TRBJ1-1; perhaps TRBD1 as D (5 bases). Deletions cut 1 base from V and 7 bases from J, with 7 bases between. In germline, CDR1 is LNHNV, CDR2 YYDKDF (reference sequence). The CDR3 extends over 12 amino acids.

The chain carries TRBV19 and TRBJ1-5, with no clear D. Per germline, CDR1 LNHDA and CDR2 SQIVND (reference sequence). The CDR3 loop spans 13 amino acids. The V and J ends lost 7 bases and 6 bases respectively, with 13 bases between them. The DNA of the CDR3 is TGTGCCAGTAAATCGAGGGTTCCTCAGCCCCAGCATTTT. It codes for CASKSRVPQPQHF.

V is TRBV7-9 and J is TRBJ1-6, with 7 bases identical to TRBD1. The J segment lost 10 bases and the V segment lost 5 bases, leaving 5 bases of the junction unmatched. Germline loops: CDR1 SEHNR, CDR2 FQNEAQ (reference sequence). CDR3 length equals 13 residues. Written as DNA, the CDR3 is TGTGCCAGCAGCGCCAACAGGGGCTCACCCCTCCACTTT. It codes for CASSANRGSPLHF.

This clone was observed a few times. The DNA of the CDR3 is TGTGCCAGCAGCGGAAACAGGGGGCCGGGCACTGAAGCTTTCTTT. Protein product: CASSGNRGPGTEAFF. The chain links TRBV9 to TRBJ1-1; TRBD1 matches 9 bases. The CDR3 loop spans 15 amino acids. V was pared by 3 bases and J by 4 bases, with 7 bases of the junction left unmatched. Germline V gene data show CDR1 as SGDLS and CDR2 as YYNGEE.

The V gene is TRBV9, the J gene TRBJ2-7; perhaps TRBD2 as D (6 bases). CDR3 size: 15 residues. The V and J ends lost 3 bases and 3 bases respectively, with 16 bases between them. The germline CDR1 and CDR2 sequences are SGDLS and YYNGEE. The CDR3 DNA sequence: TGTGCCAGCAGCGCGGGCGGGGACGGTTACTACGAGCAGTACTTC. Translating gives CASSAGGDGYYEQYF.

The V and J genes are TRBV28 and TRBJ1-1; no clear D. This CDR3 region has 16 residues. In germline, CDR1 is MDHEN, CDR2 SYDVKM. V was trimmed by 4 bases and J by 4 bases, leaving 19 bases between them. The CDR3 spells CASSSTSRGLRTEAFF. For the CDR3, the DNA is TGTGCCAGCAGTTCCACCTCCCGGGGTTTGCGCACTGAAGCTTTCTTT.

The chain uses TRBV18 and TRBJ1-3; D is undetermined. Trimming cost V 2 bases and J 3 bases, with 8 bases left between them. This CDR3 is built from 14 residues. Germline CDR1 reads KGHSH; CDR2 reads LQKENI. The CDR3: CASSPMTSGNTIYF. CDR3 DNA: TGTGCCAGCTCACCAATGACAAGTGGAAACACCATATATTTT.

This chain uses TRBV19 with TRBJ1-1, with D maybe TRBD1 (5 bases). CDR1 and CDR2 from the germline V gene are LNHDA and SQIVND (reference sequence). The ends were cut back, 5 bases at V and 4 bases at J, with 8 bases in the middle. The CDR3 extends over 12 amino acids. The chain's CDR3 is CASSAGPTEAFF. DNA of the CDR3: TGTGCCAGTAGTGCGGGACCCACTGAAGCTTTCTTT.

J is TRBJ1-2 and V is TRBV30; TRBD1 agrees at 7 bases. There are 15 residues in the CDR3. V dropped 2 bases and J dropped 0; count of bases not matched to a gene: 6. Germline V gives CDR1 GTSNPN, CDR2 SVGIG (reference sequence). The CDR3 protein is CAWSPGTAANYGYTF. The CDR3 coding sequence is TGTGCCTGGAGTCCTGGGACAGCAGCTAACTATGGCTACACCTTC. Full variable domain (rest looked up from reference TRBV30 and TRBJ1-2): SQTIHQWPATLVQPVGSPLSLECTVEGTSNPNLYWYRQAAGRGLQLLFYSVGIGQISSEVPQNLSASRPQDRQFILSSKKLLLSDSGFYLCAWSPGTAANYGYTFGSGTRLTVV.

The chain combines TRBV27 with TRBJ1-4; no firm D call. There are 15 residues in the CDR3. The V end was cut by 5 bases, the J end by 7 bases, with 17 bases between. The germline V gene encodes CDR1 MNHEY and CDR2 SMNVEV (reference sequence). The CDR3 region has the DNA TGTGCCAGCAGTGCCTACGAGACTCATGGTGAAAAACTGTTTTTT. The encoded protein is CASSAYETHGEKLFF.

In its sample, this clone was seen a few times. This chain joins TRBV11-2 and TRBJ1-6; D unclear. The CDR3 has 17 residues. V lost 4 bases to trimming and J lost 0 bases, with 13 bases between them. Germline V lookup: CDR1 SGHAT, CDR2 FQNNGV. The CDR3 loop reads CASSSAGGSSYNSPLHF. CDR3 coding DNA: TGTGCCAGCAGCTCGGCGGGCGGGAGCTCCTATAATTCACCCCTCCACTTT.

The rearrangement joins TRBV14 to TRBJ1-6, with D maybe TRBD1 (5 bases). The CDR3 sequence is 15 residues long. With 2 bases removed from V and 6 bases from J, the gap between germline ends came to 11 bases. Germline lookup yields CDR1 SGHDN and CDR2 FVKESK. The CDR3, as DNA: TGTGCCAGCAGCCAAACAGACAGATTTAATTCACCCCTCCACTTT. Amino acids: CASSQTDRFNSPLHF.

This chain's CDR3 is CASSQEDRGIGYGYTF. CDR3 coding DNA: TGTGCCAGCAGCCAAGAGGACAGGGGCATAGGGTATGGCTACACCTTC. This sequence joins TRBV14 and TRBJ1-2; TRBD1 matches at 9 bases. The V gene end was trimmed by 0 bases and the J gene end by 5 bases; junction bases not matched to a gene: 7. This CDR3 is 16 amino acids long. Germline CDR1 SGHDN, CDR2 FVKESK.

This chain links TRBV7-2 with TRBJ2-7, with D tentatively TRBD2 (6 bases). CDR1 and CDR2 from the germline V gene are SGHTA and FQGNSA. The CDR3 sequence is 15 residues long. V was clipped by 0 bases and J by 4 bases, with 13 bases between them. The CDR3 DNA reads TGTGCCAGCAGCTTAGCCCCGGGAGTGGGTTACGAGCAGTACTTC. It is translated as CASSLAPGVGYEQYF.

The DNA of the CDR3 is TGTGCCAGCAGTCTAGCCCCTTCGACAGGGAACACTGAAGCTTTCTTT. This codes for CASSLAPSTGNTEAFF. The chain has TRBV7-9 and TRBJ1-1; a weak D match, TRBD1 (6 bases). Germline assignment: CDR1 SEHNR and CDR2 FQNEAQ (reference sequence). V gave up 6 bases and J gave up 1 base, with 18 bases separating them. CDR3 size: 16 residues. Complete variable domain (other parts from reference TRBV7-9 and TRBJ1-1): DTGVSQNPRHKITKRGQNVTFRCDPISEHNRLYWYRQTLGQGPEFLTYFQNEAQLEKSRLLSDRFSAERPKGSFSTLEIQRTEQGDSAMYLCASSLAPSTGNTEAFFGQGTRLTVV.

This clone was recorded a few times. CDR3 nucleotide sequence: TGTGCCAGCAGCTACGGGACAGCCATCATGAACACTGAAGCTTTCTTT. Its protein product is CASSYGTAIMNTEAFF. The gene calls are TRBV6-5 and TRBJ1-1; 7 bases map to TRBD1. The CDR3 totals 16 residues. V lost 6 bases to trimming and J lost 0 bases; unmatched junction nucleotides: 10. Germline assignment: CDR1 MNHEY and CDR2 SVGAGI.

This sequence joins TRBV5-5 and TRBJ1-1; 10 positions agree with TRBD1. The V gene's germline CDR1 is SGHKS and CDR2 YYEKEE (reference sequence). CDR3 size: 16 residues. Trimming removed 4 bases from V and 0 bases from J; junction bases left unmatched: 6. The CDR3, as DNA: TGTGCCAGCAGCCGGACAGGGGGAGGTGTGAACACTGAAGCTTTCTTT. This gives the protein CASSRTGGGVNTEAFF.

The chain employs TRBV11-3 and TRBJ2-5; 8 positions match TRBD2. The CDR3 consists of 15 residues. The V gene end was trimmed by 4 bases and the J gene end by 5 bases; junction bases not matched to a gene: 9. CDR1 and CDR2 from the germline V gene are SGHNT and YENEEA. The CDR3 here is CASSSGGGPTETQYF. The CDR3 bases are TGTGCCAGCAGCTCCGGGGGGGGTCCAACGGAGACCCAGTACTTC.

This clone was observed a single time. The rearrangement links TRBV28 to TRBJ2-5; TRBD1 aligns across 9 bases. The CDR3 runs to 16 residues. The junction had 10 bases not matched to a gene; V was cut back by 7 bases and J by 1 base. Germline V gene lookup returns CDR1 MDHEN and CDR2 SYDVKM. The CDR3: CASIAWRQGGQETQYF. The CDR3, as DNA: TGTGCCAGCATCGCCTGGCGACAGGGGGGCCAAGAGACCCAGTACTTC.

The chain joins TRBV6-5 to TRBJ2-1; the match to TRBD2 covers 8 bases. The germline CDR1 and CDR2 sequences are MNHEY and SVGAGI. V was clipped by 2 bases and J by 9 bases; unmatched bases: 12. This CDR3 region has 16 residues. CDR3 sequence: CASSYGSAGAQGEQFF. In DNA, the CDR3 is TGTGCCAGCAGTTACGGGTCAGCGGGGGCTCAGGGTGAGCAGTTCTTC.

This chain connects TRBV12-5 to TRBJ1-1, with no clear D. The CDR3 contains 14 residues. Trimming took off 0 bases at V and 5 bases at J, with 10 bases between the two ends. Per the germline V gene, CDR1 is LGHNT and CDR2 is FRNRAP. CDR3 loop: CASGLVRRGTEAFF. CDR3 sequence (DNA): TGTGCTAGTGGTTTGGTAAGGAGAGGGACTGAAGCTTTCTTT.